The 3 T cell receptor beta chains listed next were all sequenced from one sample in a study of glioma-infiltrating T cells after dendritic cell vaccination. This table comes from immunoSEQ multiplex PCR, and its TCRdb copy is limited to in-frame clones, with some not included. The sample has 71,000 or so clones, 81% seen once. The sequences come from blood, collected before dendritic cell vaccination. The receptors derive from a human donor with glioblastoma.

CDR3 DNA sequence: TGTGCCTGGAGTTCAGGACAGGGAGGCTATGGCTACACCTTC. Translated: CAWSSGQGGYGYTF. This rearrangement joins TRBV30 to TRBJ1-2, with 8 bases that match TRBD1. The trim removed 2 bases at V and 4 bases at J, leaving 6 bases unmatched. Germline CDR1 and CDR2: GTSNPN and SVGIG (reference sequence). This CDR3 contains 14 residues.

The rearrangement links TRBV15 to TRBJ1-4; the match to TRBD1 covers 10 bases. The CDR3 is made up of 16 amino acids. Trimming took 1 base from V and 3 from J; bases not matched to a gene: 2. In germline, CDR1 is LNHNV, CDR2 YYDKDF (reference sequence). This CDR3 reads CATSRVGTGANEKLFF. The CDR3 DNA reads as TGTGCCACCAGCAGAGTCGGGACAGGGGCTAATGAAAAACTGTTTTTT.

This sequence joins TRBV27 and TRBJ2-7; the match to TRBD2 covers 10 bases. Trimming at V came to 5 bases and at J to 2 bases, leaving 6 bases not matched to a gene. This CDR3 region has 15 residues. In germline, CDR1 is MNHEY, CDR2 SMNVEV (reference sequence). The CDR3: CASSVIAGGTYEQYF. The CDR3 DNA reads TGTGCCAGCAGTGTAATAGCGGGGGGTACCTACGAGCAGTACTTC.